The 19 T cell receptor beta chains below come from one sample, sequenced in a study of a mutant IDH1 vaccine in newly diagnosed glioma. Their antigens are not known. Time point described: week 5, during vaccination. One vaccine dose held 300 ug of mutant IDH1 20-mer peptide and came with topical imiquimod. Assay: immunoSEQ multiplex PCR; the TCRdb copy retains only in-frame clones and omits some. The sample lists about 36,000 clones, approximately 80% occurring once. The source material was PBMCs, sampled from a glioma patient whose treatment included an IDH1 peptide vaccine. The receptors here all came from a man aged 50 or older with glioma.

The gene calls are TRBV13 and TRBJ2-5, with D possibly being TRBD1 or TRBD2 (6 bases each). Germline-derived CDR1 and CDR2 are PRHDT and FYEKMQ (reference sequence). V lost 5 bases, J lost 2 bases, and 15 bases lay in between. The CDR3 is 15 amino acids. The CDR3 region has the DNA TGTGCCAGCAGCCCGTCCCCGGGGGCGCAAGAGACCCAGTACTTC. Its translation is CASSPSPGAQETQYF.

CDR3 sequence reads: CAISEAGYQPQHF. The CDR3 nucleotides are TGTGCCATCAGTGAGGCAGGGTACCAGCCCCAGCATTTT. The chain is built from TRBV10-3 and TRBJ1-5, with a possible D match to TRBD1 (5 bases). Trimming cost V 2 bases and J 7 bases, with 9 bases left between them. Germline CDR1 and CDR2: ENHRY and SYGVKD. This CDR3 has 13 amino acids.

V is TRBV2 and J is TRBJ2-1, with TRBD2 matching 11 bases. V gave up 1 base and J gave up 7 bases; unmatched junction bases: 3. Per germline, CDR1 SNHLY and CDR2 FYNNEI. This CDR3 has 15 amino acids. The CDR3 nucleotides are TGTGCCAGCAGTGAAGGGCTAGCGGGGGGAAATGAGCAGTTCTTC. This sequence encodes CASSEGLAGGNEQFF.

The chain uses TRBV7-9 and TRBJ1-2; D may be TRBD1 (5 bases). V was shortened by 5 bases and J by 7 bases, with 8 bases between the two germline ends. This CDR3 region has 11 residues. The V gene's germline CDR1 is SEHNR and CDR2 FQNEAQ (reference sequence). The CDR3 loop is CASSGGIGYTF. The CDR3 DNA reads as TGTGCCAGCAGCGGGGGGATTGGCTACACCTTC. Using reference TRBV7-9 and TRBJ1-2 for the parts outside the CDR3, the full variable domain is DTGVSQNPRHKITKRGQNVTFRCDPISEHNRLYWYRQTLGQGPEFLTYFQNEAQLEKSRLLSDRFSAERPKGSFSTLEIQRTEQGDSAMYLCASSGGIGYTFGSGTRLTVV.

V is TRBV6-5 and J is TRBJ1-2; D is uncertain. Germline V lookup: CDR1 MNHEY, CDR2 SVGAGI. Trimming cost V 6 bases and J 2 bases, with 10 bases left between them. This CDR3 spans 13 amino acids. The CDR3 here is CASSSDGNYGYTF. Written as DNA, the CDR3 is TGTGCCAGCAGCTCGGACGGAAACTATGGCTACACCTTC.

The genes are TRBV5-6 and TRBJ1-1; no reliable D call. V lost 4 bases, J lost 5 bases, and 15 bases lay in between. The CDR3 sequence is 14 residues long. Germline values: CDR1 SGHDT, CDR2 YYEEEE. The CDR3, as DNA: TGTGCCAGCAGCCTGCCTGTCCGGAGGACTGAAGCTTTCTTT. This codes for CASSLPVRRTEAFF.

This rearrangement joins TRBV5-4 to TRBJ2-2; D is undetermined. Germline-derived CDR1 and CDR2 are SGHNT and YYREEE (reference sequence). CDR3 length: 12 amino acids. V was clipped by 4 bases and J by 8 bases, with 9 bases between them. CDR3 in amino acids: CASSQIAGELFF. In nucleotides, the CDR3 is TGTGCCAGCAGCCAAATTGCTGGGGAGCTGTTTTTT.

The chain joins TRBV19 to TRBJ2-2; D is uncertain. This CDR3 is built from 13 residues. From germline, CDR1 is LNHDA and CDR2 SQIVND (reference sequence). The V gene lost 3 bases and the J gene lost 4 bases, with 6 bases spanning the gap. The CDR3 region has the DNA TGTGCCAGTAGTATGACAACCACCGGGGAGCTGTTTTTT. Protein sequence: CASSMTTTGELFF.

The chain recombines TRBV30 with TRBJ1-2, with no clear D. With 0 bases removed from V and 8 bases from J, the gap between germline ends came to 10 bases. The CDR3 contains 12 residues. Looked up from germline, CDR1 is GTSNPN and CDR2 is SVGIG (reference sequence). CDR3: CAWSVPPGGYTF. Written as DNA, the CDR3 is TGTGCCTGGAGTGTCCCGCCAGGAGGCTACACCTTC.

J is TRBJ2-1 and V is TRBV11-2, with D uncertain. The CDR3 spans 14 residues. Trimming removed 6 bases from V and 5 bases from J, with 14 bases in between. In germline, CDR1 is SGHAT, CDR2 FQNNGV. CDR3 sequence reads: CASRKAGSNNEQFF. The CDR3 DNA follows: TGTGCCAGCAGGAAGGCCGGAAGCAACAATGAGCAGTTCTTC.

The CDR3 spells CAWSVYPYEQYF. CDR3 DNA: TGTGCCTGGAGTGTATACCCCTACGAGCAGTACTTC. The chain joins TRBV30 to TRBJ2-7; D remains unclear. V was pared by 0 bases and J by 2 bases, with 5 bases between. This CDR3 is built from 12 residues. Per the germline V gene, CDR1 is GTSNPN and CDR2 is SVGIG (reference sequence).

Judged by abundance, this clone is medium-sized. The J gene is TRBJ2-5, the V gene TRBV11-3; 7 nucleotides line up with TRBD1. The CDR3 extends over 16 amino acids. From germline, CDR1 is SGHNT and CDR2 YENEEA. V was clipped by 5 bases and J by 2 bases; unmatched bases: 11. The CDR3 DNA reads as TGTGCCAGCAGCCCCCGGGACAGTGGTGTACAAGAGACCCAGTACTTC. Translation gives CASSPRDSGVQETQYF.

The genes are TRBV7-9 and TRBJ1-1; no reliable D call. V dropped 1 base and J dropped 4 bases, with 1 base sitting between them. This CDR3 has 11 amino acids. Germline CDR1 SEHNR, CDR2 FQNEAQ (reference sequence). The CDR3 DNA sequence: TGTGCCAGCAGCTTAGGCACTGAAGCTTTCTTT. This codes for CASSLGTEAFF.

This sequence joins TRBV9 and TRBJ2-2; tentative D call: TRBD2 (6 bases). Germline loops: CDR1 SGDLS, CDR2 YYNGEE. The length of the CDR3 is 14 residues. V was clipped by 8 bases and J by 0 bases, with 11 bases between them. The CDR3 DNA follows: TGTGCCAGTGCGGCGGGGACGAACACCGGGGAGCTGTTTTTT. It translates to CASAAGTNTGELFF.

This clone has only one observation. The rearrangement links TRBV11-2 to TRBJ2-5, with TRBD2 matching over 7 bases. Germline V CDR1 and CDR2: SGHAT, FQNNGV. This CDR3 comprises 14 residues. J was trimmed by 5 bases and V by 5 bases; bases with no gene match: 8. Here the CDR3 DNA reads TGTGCCAGCAGCCCTCCCGGGGGGAGTGAGACCCAGTACTTC. Encoded protein: CASSPPGGSETQYF.

This chain uses TRBV5-6 with TRBJ1-4; 8 positions match TRBD1. The germline V gene has CDR1 SGHDT and CDR2 YYEEEE. V gave up 5 bases and J gave up 5 bases; unmatched junction bases: 5. This CDR3 has 14 amino acids. CDR3 residues: CASRRQGRNEKLFF. CDR3 in DNA: TGTGCCAGCAGACGACAGGGGAGAAATGAAAAACTGTTTTTT.

This clone has only one observation. The chain links TRBV10-3 to TRBJ1-6, with 8 nucleotides matching TRBD1. Germline V gene lookup returns CDR1 ENHRY and CDR2 SYGVKD. The CDR3 runs to 15 residues. V was clipped by 1 base and J by 9 bases; unmatched bases: 5. The CDR3 DNA reads TGTGCCATCAGTGAGTGGACAGGGTCAGGTTCACCCCTCCACTTT. Translating gives CAISEWTGSGSPLHF.

This chain uses TRBV27 with TRBJ2-2; 8 bases match TRBD1. V lost 5 bases to trimming and J lost 1 base; unmatched junction nucleotides: 3. The CDR3 totals 15 residues. CDR1 is MNHEY and CDR2 is SMNVEV in the germline V gene (reference sequence). CDR3 protein: CASSPGTGNTGELFF. In DNA, the CDR3 is TGTGCCAGCAGTCCTGGGACAGGGAACACCGGGGAGCTGTTTTTT.

Written as DNA, the CDR3 is TGTGCCACCAGCAGGGCGGGTGCTTCTGGCTACACCTTC. Translation: CATSRAGASGYTF. The chain has TRBV15 and TRBJ1-2; D is uncertain. The CDR3 is 13 residues long. CDR1 is LNHNV, CDR2 YYDKDF, per germline (reference sequence). Trimming took off 3 bases at V and 7 bases at J, with 12 bases between the two ends.